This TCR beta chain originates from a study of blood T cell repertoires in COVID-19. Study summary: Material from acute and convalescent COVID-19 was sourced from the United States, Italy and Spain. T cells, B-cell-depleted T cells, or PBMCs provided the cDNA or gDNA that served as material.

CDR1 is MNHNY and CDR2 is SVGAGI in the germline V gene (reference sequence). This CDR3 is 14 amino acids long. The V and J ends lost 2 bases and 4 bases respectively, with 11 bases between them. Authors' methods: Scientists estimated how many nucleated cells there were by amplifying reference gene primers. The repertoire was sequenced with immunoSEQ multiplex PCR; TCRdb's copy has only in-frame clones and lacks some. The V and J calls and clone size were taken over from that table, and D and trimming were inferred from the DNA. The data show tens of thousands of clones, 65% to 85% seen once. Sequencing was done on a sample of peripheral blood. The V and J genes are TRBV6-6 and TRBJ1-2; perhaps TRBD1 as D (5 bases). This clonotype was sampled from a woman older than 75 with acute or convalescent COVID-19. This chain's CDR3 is CASSYADRVYGYTF. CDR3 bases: TGTGCCAGCAGTTACGCTGACAGAGTCTATGGCTACACCTTC.